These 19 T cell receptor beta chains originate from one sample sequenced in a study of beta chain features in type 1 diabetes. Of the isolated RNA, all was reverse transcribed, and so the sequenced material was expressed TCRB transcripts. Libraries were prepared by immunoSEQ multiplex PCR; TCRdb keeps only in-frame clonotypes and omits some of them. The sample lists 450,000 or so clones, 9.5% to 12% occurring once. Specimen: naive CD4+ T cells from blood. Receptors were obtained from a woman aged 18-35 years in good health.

CDR3 nucleotides: TGTGCCAGCATGGCCCTGAACACAGATACGCAGTATTTT. Translation gives CASMALNTDTQYF. The gene calls are TRBV25-1 and TRBJ2-3, with D unclear. The germline CDR1 and CDR2 sequences are MGHDK and SYGVNS. V was trimmed by 7 bases and J by 2 bases, leaving 10 bases between them. CDR3 length: 13 residues. The whole variable domain, filled in from reference TRBV25-1 and TRBJ2-3, reads EADIYQTPRYLVIGTGKKITLECSQTMGHDKMYWYQQDPGMELHLIHYSYGVNSTEKGDLSSESTVSRIRTEHFPLTLESARPSHTSQYLCASMALNTDTQYFGPGTRLTVL.

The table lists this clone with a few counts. CDR3 nucleotides: TGTGCCAGCAGCTTAACGCCAGCCTCCTACGAGCAGTACTTC. This encodes CASSLTPASYEQYF. The chain uses TRBV7-9 and TRBJ2-7; D is ambiguous. CDR3 size: 14 residues. Trimming stripped 2 bases from V and 0 bases from J, with 8 bases between. Germline V gene lookup returns CDR1 SEHNR and CDR2 FQNEAQ (reference sequence).

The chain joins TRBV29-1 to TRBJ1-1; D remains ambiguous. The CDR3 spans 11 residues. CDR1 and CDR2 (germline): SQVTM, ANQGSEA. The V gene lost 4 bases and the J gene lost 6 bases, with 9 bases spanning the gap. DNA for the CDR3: TGCAGCGTTGTTACGGCAGCTGAAGCTTTCTTT. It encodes CSVVTAAEAFF.

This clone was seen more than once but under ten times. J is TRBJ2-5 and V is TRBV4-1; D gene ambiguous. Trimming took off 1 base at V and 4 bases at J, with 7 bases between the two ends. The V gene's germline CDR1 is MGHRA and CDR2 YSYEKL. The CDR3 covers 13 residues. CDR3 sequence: CASSQVLGETQYF. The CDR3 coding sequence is TGCGCCAGCAGCCAAGTACTGGGAGAGACCCAGTACTTC.

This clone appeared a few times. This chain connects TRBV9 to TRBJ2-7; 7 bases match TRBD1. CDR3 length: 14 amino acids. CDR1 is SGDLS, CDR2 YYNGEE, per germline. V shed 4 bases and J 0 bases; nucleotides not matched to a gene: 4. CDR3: CASSIRDSSYEQYV. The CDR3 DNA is TGTGCCAGCAGCATCCGGGACAGCTCCTACGAGCAGTACGTC.

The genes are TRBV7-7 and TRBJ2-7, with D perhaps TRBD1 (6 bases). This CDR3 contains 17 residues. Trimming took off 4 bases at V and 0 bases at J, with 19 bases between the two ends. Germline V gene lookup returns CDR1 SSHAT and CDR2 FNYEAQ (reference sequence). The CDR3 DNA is TGTGCCAGCAGCTGGGGCACCGGGACACGGAGCTCCTACGAGCAGTACGTC. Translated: CASSWGTGTRSSYEQYV.

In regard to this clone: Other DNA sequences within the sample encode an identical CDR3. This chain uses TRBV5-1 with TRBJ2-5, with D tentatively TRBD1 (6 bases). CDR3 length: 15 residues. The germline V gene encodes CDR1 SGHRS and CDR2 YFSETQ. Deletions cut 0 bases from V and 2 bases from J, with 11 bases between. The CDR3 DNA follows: TGCGCCAGCAGCTTGGCCACAGGGAGACAAGAGACCCAGTACTTC. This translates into CASSLATGRQETQYF.

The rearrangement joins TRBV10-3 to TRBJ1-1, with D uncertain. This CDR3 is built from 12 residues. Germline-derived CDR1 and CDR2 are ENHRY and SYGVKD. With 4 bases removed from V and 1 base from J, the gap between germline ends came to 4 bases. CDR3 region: CAISVRNTEAFF. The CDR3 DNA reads TGTGCCATCAGTGTACGGAACACTGAAGCTTTCTTT.

In nucleotides, the CDR3 is TGTGCCAGCAGCTTAACTCCCGGGGGACTAGCGGGATATACGCAGTATTTT. Its protein product is CASSLTPGGLAGYTQYF. This sequence joins TRBV11-2 and TRBJ2-3, with 13 bases that match TRBD2. The germline CDR1 and CDR2 sequences are SGHAT and FQNNGV. The CDR3 runs to 17 residues. Losses at the gene ends were 2 bases for V and 7 bases for J; bases not matched to a gene: 9.

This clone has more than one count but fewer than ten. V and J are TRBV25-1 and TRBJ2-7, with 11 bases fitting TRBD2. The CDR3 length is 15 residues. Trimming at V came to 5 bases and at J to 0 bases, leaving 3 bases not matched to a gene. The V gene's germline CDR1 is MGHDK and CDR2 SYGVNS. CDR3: CASSPTSGGSYEQYF. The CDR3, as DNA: TGTGCCAGCAGTCCCACTAGCGGGGGCTCCTACGAGCAGTACTTC.

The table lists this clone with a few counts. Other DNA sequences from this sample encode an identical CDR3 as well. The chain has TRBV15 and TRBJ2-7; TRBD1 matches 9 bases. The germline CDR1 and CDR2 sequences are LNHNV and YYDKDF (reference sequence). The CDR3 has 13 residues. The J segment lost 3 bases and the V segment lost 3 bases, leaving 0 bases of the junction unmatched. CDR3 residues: CATSRDRGYEQYF. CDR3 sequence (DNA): TGTGCCACCAGCAGGGACAGGGGCTACGAGCAGTACTTC. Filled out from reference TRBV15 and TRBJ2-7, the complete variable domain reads DAMVIQNPRYQVTQFGKPVTLSCSQTLNHNVMYWYQQKSSQAPKLLFHYYDKDFNNEADTPDNFQSRRPNTSFCFLDIRSPGLGDTAMYLCATSRDRGYEQYFGPGTRLTVT.

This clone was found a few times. CDR3 amino acids: CASSLLGNLYEQYF. The CDR3 nucleotides are TGCGCCAGCAGCTTGTTGGGGAACCTCTACGAGCAGTACTTC. The chain has TRBV5-1 and TRBJ2-7; D not resolved. The germline V gene has CDR1 SGHRS and CDR2 YFSETQ. Trimming cost V 1 base and J 3 bases, with 11 bases left between them. This CDR3 region has 14 residues.

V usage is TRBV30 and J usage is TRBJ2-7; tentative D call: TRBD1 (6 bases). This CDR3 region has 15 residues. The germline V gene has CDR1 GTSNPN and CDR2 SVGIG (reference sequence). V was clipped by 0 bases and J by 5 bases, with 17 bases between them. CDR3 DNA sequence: TGTGCCTGGAGTGTACTAGGACAGTGGGGCAACGAGCAGTACTTC. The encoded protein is CAWSVLGQWGNEQYF.

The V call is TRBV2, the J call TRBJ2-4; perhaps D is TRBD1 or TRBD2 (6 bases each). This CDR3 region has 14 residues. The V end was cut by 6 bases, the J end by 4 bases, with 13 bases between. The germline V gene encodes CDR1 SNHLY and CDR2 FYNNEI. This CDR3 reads CASSKQGGKNIQYF. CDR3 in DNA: TGTGCCAGCAGCAAACAGGGAGGAAAAAACATTCAGTACTTC. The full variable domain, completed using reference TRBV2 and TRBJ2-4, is EPEVTQTPSHQVTQMGQEVILRCVPISNHLYFYWYRQILGQKVEFLVSFYNNEISEKSEIFDDQFSVERPDGSNFTLKIRSTKLEDSAMYFCASSKQGGKNIQYFGAGTRLSVL.

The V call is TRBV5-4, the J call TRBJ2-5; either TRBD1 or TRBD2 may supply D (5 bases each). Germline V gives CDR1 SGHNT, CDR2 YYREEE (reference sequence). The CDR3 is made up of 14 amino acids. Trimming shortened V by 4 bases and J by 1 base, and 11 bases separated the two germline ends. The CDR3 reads CASSTGTSQETQYF. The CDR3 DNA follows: TGTGCCAGCAGCACGGGGACCAGCCAAGAGACCCAGTACTTC.

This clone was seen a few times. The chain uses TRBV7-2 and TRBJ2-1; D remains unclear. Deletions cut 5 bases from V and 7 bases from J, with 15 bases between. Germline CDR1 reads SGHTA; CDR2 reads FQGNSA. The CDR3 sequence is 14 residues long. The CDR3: CASSPYRTTNEQFF. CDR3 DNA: TGTGCCAGCAGCCCTTATAGGACCACAAATGAGCAGTTCTTC.

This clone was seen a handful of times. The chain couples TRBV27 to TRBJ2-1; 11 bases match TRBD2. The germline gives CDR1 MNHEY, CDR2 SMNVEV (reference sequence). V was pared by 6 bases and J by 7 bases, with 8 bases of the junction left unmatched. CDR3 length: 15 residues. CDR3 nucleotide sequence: TGTGCCAGCAGGCTACTAGCGGGAGTTATAAATGAGCAGTTCTTC. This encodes CASRLLAGVINEQFF.

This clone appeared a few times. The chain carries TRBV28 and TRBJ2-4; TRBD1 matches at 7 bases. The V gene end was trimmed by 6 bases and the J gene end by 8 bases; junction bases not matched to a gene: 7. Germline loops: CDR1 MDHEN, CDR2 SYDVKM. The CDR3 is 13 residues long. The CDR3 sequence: CASRVQGSHIQYF. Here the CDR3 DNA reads TGTGCCAGCAGGGTACAGGGGAGTCACATTCAGTACTTC.

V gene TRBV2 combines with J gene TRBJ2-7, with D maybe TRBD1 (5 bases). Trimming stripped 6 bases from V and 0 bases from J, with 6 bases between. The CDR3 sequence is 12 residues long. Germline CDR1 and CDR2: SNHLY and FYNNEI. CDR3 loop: CASRQDSYEQYV. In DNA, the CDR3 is TGTGCCAGCAGACAGGACTCCTACGAGCAGTACGTC.